This T cell receptor (beta chain) came from a study of TIL therapy for anti-PD-1-resistant metastatic lung cancer. Looking at the study overall: By whole-exome sequencing, median non-synonymous tumor mutation burden was around 1.5 mutations per megabase.

The time point: pre-treatment sample, taken before nivolumab and TIL therapy. Stage 4 NSCLC adults joined between October 2017 and January 2020. CDR3 size: 16 residues. J was trimmed by 7 bases and V by 0 bases; bases with no gene match: 10. The germline V gene has CDR1 SGHDN and CDR2 FVKESK. The immunoSEQ assay was v3. Using immunoSEQ multiplex PCR, the repertoire was profiled, and TCRdb retains in-frame clones only, with some absent. The sample records about 59,000 clones, 70% to 90% being singletons. This specimen consisted of blood, obtained at baseline. This chain uses TRBV14 with TRBJ2-7; 9 bases line up with TRBD2. The sequence was collected from a person aged 25 to 80 with non-small cell lung cancer. CDR3 in DNA: TGTGCCAGCAGCCAAGATAGCGGGAGCGCCTCGGGGGAGCAGTACTTC. This sequence encodes CASSQDSGSASGEQYF.